The 21 T cell receptor beta chains presented below share a single source sample, sequenced in a study of cytomegalovirus exposure and HLA in healthy donors. Researchers ran the PCR with 60 Vbeta and 13 Jbeta primers. Data came from immunoSEQ multiplex PCR; TCRdb stores just in-frame clones and leaves some out. In the table there are 150,000 to 200,000 clones, around 68% of which are singletons. Sequencing was done on a sample of PBMCs. The receptors come from a man over 45 in good health and CMV-seronegative.

The chain has TRBV19 and TRBJ1-2; TRBD1 aligns across 7 bases. This CDR3 is 13 amino acids long. The V segment lost 6 bases and the J segment 2 bases; nucleotides outside the gene matches: 3. The germline V gene encodes CDR1 LNHDA and CDR2 SQIVND (reference sequence). CDR3 sequence (DNA): TGTGCCAGTAGCCTGACAGGGAACTATGGCTACACCTTC. Translated, it gives CASSLTGNYGYTF.

The J gene is TRBJ1-2, the V gene TRBV19; TRBD1 matches 7 bases. In germline, CDR1 is LNHDA, CDR2 SQIVND (reference sequence). The CDR3 extends over 14 amino acids. V lost 7 bases and J lost 8; bases outside the gene matches: 13. This chain's CDR3 is CASTKGTAGLGYTF. The CDR3 DNA follows: TGTGCCAGTACGAAAGGGACAGCGGGCCTAGGCTACACCTTC.

J is TRBJ1-3 and V is TRBV5-4; 10 bases agree with TRBD1. V gave up 4 bases and J gave up 4 bases; unmatched junction bases: 8. Germline lookup yields CDR1 SGHNT and CDR2 YYREEE (reference sequence). The CDR3 has 16 amino acids. CDR3 bases: TGTGCCAGCAGCCCCAGACAGGGGGCAGGCGGAAACACCATATATTTT. It is translated as CASSPRQGAGGNTIYF.

This chain uses TRBV9 with TRBJ1-5; TRBD1 aligns across 8 bases. Germline V lookup: CDR1 SGDLS, CDR2 YYNGEE. The CDR3 covers 15 residues. V was pared by 3 bases and J by 3 bases, with 5 bases of the junction left unmatched. DNA of the CDR3: TGTGCCAGCAGCGCCCAACAGGGGGTCAATCAGCCCCAGCATTTT. Amino acids: CASSAQQGVNQPQHF.

The chain recombines TRBV7-6 with TRBJ2-3; TRBD2 aligns across 11 bases. J was trimmed by 6 bases and V by 6 bases; bases with no gene match: 11. The germline V gene encodes CDR1 SGHVS and CDR2 FNYEAQ. This CDR3 spans 16 amino acids. CDR3 sequence: CASRLGGLAAADTQYF. In DNA, the CDR3 is TGTGCCAGCAGACTAGGGGGACTAGCGGCCGCGGATACGCAGTATTTT.

The gene calls are TRBV6-6 and TRBJ2-3; TRBD1 is a possible D gene (6 bases). The length of the CDR3 is 15 residues. Germline lookup yields CDR1 MNHNY and CDR2 SVGAGI (reference sequence). V dropped 2 bases and J dropped 0 bases, with 9 bases sitting between them. The CDR3 protein is CASSYGGASTDTQYF. DNA for the CDR3: TGTGCCAGCAGTTACGGGGGCGCGAGCACAGATACGCAGTATTTT.

This clone was detected a few times. The V gene is TRBV2, the J gene TRBJ2-3, with 11 bases that match TRBD2. The germline gives CDR1 SNHLY, CDR2 FYNNEI. The CDR3 consists of 17 residues. The J segment lost 2 bases and the V segment lost 2 bases, leaving 6 bases of the junction unmatched. The CDR3, as DNA: TGTGCCAGCAGTGAACTGCTAGCGGGGGGCCCCACAGATACGCAGTATTTT. Amino acids: CASSELLAGGPTDTQYF.

This clone was counted once. This chain links TRBV19 with TRBJ1-1; 7 bases line up with TRBD1. Trimming at V came to 8 bases and at J to 1 base, leaving 7 bases not matched to a gene. This CDR3 region has 14 residues. The germline gives CDR1 LNHDA, CDR2 SQIVND (reference sequence). The CDR3 bases are TGTGCCAGTGAGACCCGGACAGGGAACACTGAAGCTTTCTTT. Amino acid sequence: CASETRTGNTEAFF.

There are a few counts of this clone. Other nucleotide sequences in the sample specify the same CDR3. This rearrangement joins TRBV2 to TRBJ2-7; D uncertain. The CDR3 spans 11 residues. CDR1 is SNHLY, CDR2 FYNNEI, per germline. V lost 6 bases to trimming and J lost 1 base, with 4 bases between them. CDR3 loop: CASRQSYEQYF. Written as DNA, the CDR3 is TGTGCCAGCAGGCAGTCCTACGAGCAGTACTTC.

The chain combines TRBV7-3 with TRBJ2-7, with 13 bases that match TRBD2. Germline V gene lookup returns CDR1 SGHTA and CDR2 FQGTGA. The V and J ends lost 5 bases and 0 bases, in that order; junction bases with no gene match: 4. The CDR3 consists of 16 residues. As DNA, the CDR3 is TGTGCCAGCAGCCCGACTAGCGGGGGGCCCTCCTACGAGCAGTACTTC. As protein: CASSPTSGGPSYEQYF. The entire variable domain, with the rest obtained from reference TRBV7-3 and TRBJ2-7, is as follows: GAGVSQTPSNKVTEKGKYVELRCDPISGHTALYWYRQSLGQGPEFLIYFQGTGAADDSGLPNDRFFAVRPEGSVSTLKIQRTERGDSAVYLCASSPTSGGPSYEQYFGPGTRLTVT.

The chain joins TRBV7-9 to TRBJ1-2, with D possibly being TRBD1 (5 bases). This CDR3 spans 13 amino acids. Per the germline V gene, CDR1 is SEHNR and CDR2 is FQNEAQ (reference sequence). The germline V and J ends were trimmed by 5 bases and 6 bases, with 13 bases remaining between them. The CDR3: CASSPWQGDGYTF. CDR3 in DNA: TGTGCCAGCAGCCCCTGGCAGGGTGATGGCTACACCTTC. The whole variable domain, filled in from reference TRBV7-9 and TRBJ1-2, reads DTGVSQNPRHKITKRGQNVTFRCDPISEHNRLYWYRQTLGQGPEFLTYFQNEAQLEKSRLLSDRFSAERPKGSFSTLEIQRTEQGDSAMYLCASSPWQGDGYTFGSGTRLTVV.

This clone was seen a handful of times. The genes are TRBV9 and TRBJ2-3; maybe TRBD2 (6 bases). The germline gives CDR1 SGDLS, CDR2 YYNGEE. This CDR3 is 15 amino acids long. V shed 0 bases and J shed 6 bases, with 14 bases lying between them. The CDR3 DNA follows: TGTGCCAGCAGCGTAGACCAGCGGGCCTGGGATACGCAGTATTTT. This codes for CASSVDQRAWDTQYF.

This rearrangement joins TRBV28 to TRBJ2-7, with a tentative D call TRBD1 (6 bases). Germline-derived CDR1 and CDR2 are MDHEN and SYDVKM. Deletions cut 5 bases from V and 7 bases from J, with 21 bases between. The CDR3 is 15 residues long. The DNA of the CDR3 is TGTGCCAGCAGTACCGATTCCCAGGGGATGGGGGAGCAGTACTTC. Its translation: CASSTDSQGMGEQYF.

This chain joins TRBV27 and TRBJ2-5; the match to TRBD2 covers 10 bases. The CDR3 covers 14 residues. V gave up 5 bases and J gave up 5 bases; unmatched junction bases: 5. Germline V gene lookup returns CDR1 MNHEY and CDR2 SMNVEV (reference sequence). The CDR3 DNA is TGTGCCAGCAGTAAGCGGGGGGGCCGGGAGACCCAGTACTTC. This translates into CASSKRGGRETQYF.

CDR3 residues: CASSSRGGEKLFF. CDR3 nucleotide sequence: TGCGCCAGCAGCTCGCGGGGGGGTGAAAAACTGTTTTTT. The rearrangement links TRBV5-1 to TRBJ1-4; tentative D call: TRBD1 (5 bases). The CDR3 is made up of 13 amino acids. CDR1 and CDR2 (germline): SGHRS, YFSETQ. The V and J ends lost 3 bases and 7 bases respectively, with 10 bases between them.

CDR3 residues: CASSLAVRGADADTQYF. In nucleotides, the CDR3 is TGCGCCAGCAGCTTGGCAGTCCGCGGGGCCGATGCCGATACGCAGTATTTT. The chain carries TRBV5-1 and TRBJ2-3; the D gene is possibly TRBD2 (6 bases). CDR1 and CDR2 from the germline V gene are SGHRS and YFSETQ. The CDR3 is 17 residues long. The V and J ends lost 0 bases and 6 bases respectively, with 20 bases between them. Looking up the rest from reference TRBV5-1 and TRBJ2-3 gives the full variable domain: KAGVTQTPRYLIKTRGQQVTLSCSPISGHRSVSWYQQTPGQGLQFLFEYFSETQRNKGNFPGRFSGRQFSNSRSEMNVSTLELGDSALYLCASSLAVRGADADTQYFGPGTRLTVL.

This chain joins TRBV28 and TRBJ2-5; no clear D gene. Per the germline V gene, CDR1 is MDHEN and CDR2 is SYDVKM. This CDR3 is 12 amino acids long. Trimming shortened V by 4 bases and J by 2 bases, and 5 bases separated the two germline ends. The CDR3 DNA sequence: TGTGCCAGCAGTTCCCAGCAAGAGACCCAGTACTTC. Its translation is CASSSQQETQYF.

The CDR3 nucleotides read TGTGCCAGCTCACCGTCCGCACGGCGGGAGACCCAGTACTTC. Protein sequence: CASSPSARRETQYF. This chain connects TRBV18 to TRBJ2-5; D is uncertain. V gave up 3 bases and J gave up 5 bases, with 13 bases separating them. The CDR3 extends over 14 amino acids. CDR1 and CDR2 (germline): KGHSH, LQKENI.

The chain has TRBV7-9 and TRBJ1-4, with 9 nucleotides matching TRBD1. In germline, CDR1 is SEHNR, CDR2 FQNEAQ (reference sequence). Germline trimming cut 0 bases from V and 5 bases from J; bases unmatched to any gene: 7. CDR3 length: 17 residues. CDR3 bases: TGTGCCAGCAGCTTAGCCCAGGGGACAGGGCTAAATGAAAAACTGTTTTTT. This gives the protein CASSLAQGTGLNEKLFF.

The chain combines TRBV5-1 with TRBJ1-6; TRBD1 might be the D (5 bases). V was shortened by 0 bases and J by 2 bases, with 9 bases between the two germline ends. Germline V gene sequence: CDR1 SGHRS, CDR2 YFSETQ. The CDR3 spans 16 residues. The CDR3 DNA reads TGCGCCAGCAGCTTGGCCAAGGGGACCTATAATTCACCCCTCCACTTT. Translated, it gives CASSLAKGTYNSPLHF. The full variable domain, with the rest looked up from reference TRBV5-1 and TRBJ1-6, is KAGVTQTPRYLIKTRGQQVTLSCSPISGHRSVSWYQQTPGQGLQFLFEYFSETQRNKGNFPGRFSGRQFSNSRSEMNVSTLELGDSALYLCASSLAKGTYNSPLHFGNGTRLTVT.

The rearrangement links TRBV19 to TRBJ2-7, with 7 positions matching TRBD2. J gave up 7 bases and V 1 base, and 7 bases lay outside the gene matches. CDR3 length equals 14 residues. Germline loops: CDR1 LNHDA, CDR2 SQIVND (reference sequence). The CDR3 spells CASSIAGRGGEQYF. In nucleotides, the CDR3 is TGTGCCAGTAGTATAGCAGGGAGGGGTGGAGAGCAGTACTTC.